This entry features one T cell receptor beta chain sequence. It lacks a known antigen. Per-base quality was not reported, and no clone a single base away is much larger than it. The record originates from a study of cytomegalovirus exposure and HLA in healthy donors (dated by TCRdb to about 2017). As for the study more broadly: According to an earlier analysis of 550 to 700 of the donors, roughly 180 million T cells yielded 120 million or so unique TCR beta sequences and about 300 Gb of sequence data. Roughly 300 gigabases of sequencing data and approximately 91 million unique TCR sequences made up an early release that covered fewer than 650 HLA-typed donors. Of the 300 to 500 genotyped donors, 80% to 90% were placed in the genetic ancestry cluster associated with self-reported Caucasian donors. The study aimed to test whether signatures of past pathogen exposure could be identified by cataloging public T cell receptors. The T cell repertoires of under 700 subjects were profiled by immunosequencing and related to cytomegalovirus serostatus. A separate validation cohort of over 95 different subjects was used in addition to the roughly 700-subject first cohort. To predict cytomegalovirus infection status, the study brought together high-throughput TCR immunosequencing, statistical association of individual TCRs with disease status, and machine learning. In a later analysis, previously published TCR beta repertoires from roughly 710 donors were re-analyzed and high-resolution HLA genotyping was added so that TCR occurrence patterns could be studied. Rather than drawing on any new phenotypic data, the later analysis identified candidate immune exposures from TCR beta sequences and the way those sequences occurred across donors. An earlier analysis of fewer than 700 of the donors applied high-throughput TCR beta sequencing to assess whether each TCR beta V gene segment acted as functional or pseudogenic. Donor age, sex, ethnicity and CMV serostatus were compiled together with the repertoire data. A later genetic analysis used genome-wide SNP genotypes for 398 of the 666 donors, treating that subset as a discovery cohort. All discovery cohort repertoires had been generated on a single sequencing platform. Both class I and class II loci were covered by HLA typing, at four-digit resolution. The number of donors typed differed by locus, with about 629-630 for A, B, C, DRB1 and DQB1, roughly 520 for DQA1, approximately 580 for DPA1, and roughly 450 for DPB1. Roughly five DR-DQ haplotypes were treated as single units for association and clustering because of strong linkage in the cohort. Across approximately 400 genotyped donors of the cohort, an average of roughly 230,000 unique TCR beta nucleotide sequences per donor were sequenced, and approximately 17% of those sequences were non-productive. Overall study results and their limits: Three of the identified cytomegalovirus-associated TCR beta chains were confirmed in vitro to be specific for cytomegalovirus antigens. The sequencing pipeline was judged likely to have produced a cluster of highly shared sequence variants as a technical artifact. The authors suggested that the approach could potentially be generalized to other disease states and immunological phenotypes. Because HLA typing was unavailable for some donors at each locus, only the typed subset was used in association tests. The earlier analysis of 587 of the donors excluded approximately 15 rarely observed V segments, including chromosome 9 orphons, because counts were too low. V-gene and J-gene trimming of TCR beta chains was associated with a missense DCLRE1C variant in a later genetic analysis, and the association was replicated in an independent cohort. In a later analysis, HLA-associated TCR beta chains showed more clonal expansion and lower generation probabilities than non-associated chains that were equally common. The classifier was reported to diagnose cytomegalovirus status with high specificity and sensitivity in both the original cohort and the validation cohort. A further reported finding was that TCR beta sequences accurately predicted the HLA-A and HLA-B alleles for most subjects in the first cohort. Linkage disequilibrium might explain the correlated functional status among segregating V segments, but an unknown experimental factor could not be ruled out. Specific HLA alleles were associated with 15,000 to 20,000 TCR beta sequences at a false discovery rate of 0.05 in a later analysis. While some public TCRs were present in many individuals, most TCR sequences turned up only very rarely across donors. In a later analysis, TCR association rates were found to vary across HLA loci, with the most associated TCRs seen for DRB1 alleles and the fewest for HLA-C alleles. The 87-base-pair reads could not distinguish some IMGT-functional V segments, including TRBV6-2 and TRBV6-3, so those segments were excluded. Assigning TCR associations to individual alleles was difficult when HLA alleles, especially DR and DQ, strongly co-occurred. In an earlier analysis of about 540 of the donors, most TCR beta V segments were observed in productive rearrangements about 87% or about 30% of the time, broadly matching IMGT annotations. Presence/absence analyses assumed roughly uniform sequencing depth across donors, an assumption that may not hold. A later genetic analysis reported fewer N-insertions in productive TCRs among donors in an Asian-associated ancestry cluster than the approximately 670-donor mean. This cohort had only TCR beta chains sequenced, and the lack of alpha or paired-chain data limited which features could be detected. The study listed 164 TCR beta chains as associated with cytomegalovirus. A later analysis found that most CMV-associated TCR beta chains appeared HLA-restricted, with HLA associations seemingly driven largely by CMV exposure. The only immune exposure information available for the cohort was CMV serostatus. A later analysis reported that several top co-occurrence clusters appeared linked to parvovirus B19, influenza, CMV and Epstein-Barr virus.

The cohort was made up of about 610 healthy bone marrow donors. At the time of sampling, every cohort member was nominally healthy, though immune exposures that went unrecorded were likely present. The donor tested CMV seropositive and was one of the 289 seropositive cohort members. Each donor provided a peripheral blood sample, and peripheral blood mononuclear cells were used for TCR beta sequencing. The Qiagen DNeasy Blood Extraction Kit was used to extract genomic DNA from the blood cell samples. Counted from cysteine to phenylalanine, this CDR3 has 13 amino acids. Just the 39-base CDR3 DNA is kept, in frame starting at base 1. Sequences MNHEY (CDR1) and SMNVEV (CDR2) are obtained from the germline V gene (reference sequence). Relative to germline, V is missing 2 bases and J is missing 7 bases, with 3 bases of the junction outside any gene match. The receptor library was made with the immunoSEQ multiplex PCR assay. The multiplex PCR relied on a mix of 60 forward primers for TCR Vbeta segments and 13 reverse primers for TCR Jbeta segments. The CDR3 region of rearranged TCR beta genes was amplified from genomic DNA with a multiplex PCR assay. The amplified TCR beta libraries were sequenced on the Illumina HiSeq System as 87-base-pair reads. As for the original processing: A later analysis counted approximately 84 million unique TCR beta chains across the 700 or so repertoires, and some 11 million of these chains were shared by at least two donors. To remove PCR and sequencing errors, raw reads were error-corrected and collapsed into unique sequences using a nearest-neighbor algorithm that merged closely related sequences. To assign V, D and J gene segments, CDR3 sequences were aligned to IMGT reference sequences. For a sequence to be retained, a match of at least six nucleotides was required to both a V gene segment and a J gene segment. Rearrangements were classified as productive when the CDR3 lacked stop codons and remained in frame with V and J, and all other rearrangements were classified as non-productive. Following IMGT convention, CDR3 was defined as the stretch from the second conserved V-encoded cysteine to the conserved J-encoded phenylalanine. The earlier analysis of around 640 of the donors excluded sequences that lacked an unambiguous match to a single V gene segment. An earlier analysis of just under 600 of the donors called V segments functional above 56.7% productive rearrangements and segregating when the between-donor standard deviation exceeded 5%. A statistical classification framework was built to diagnose cytomegalovirus status from the catalog of TCR beta chain sequences. V and J gene assignment, in a later analysis, came from comparing TCR nucleotide sequences with IMGT/GENE-DB human TR gene sequences. In a later analysis, CDR3 sequences and most-parsimonious VDJ recombination scenarios were assigned using the TCRdist pipeline. A later analysis defined each TCR beta chain by its CDR3 amino acid sequence plus V-gene family, and excluded reads lacking a unique V-gene family. As a way to deal with suspected cross-contamination and a sequencing artifact, a later analysis dropped roughly 600 nucleotide sequences that were highly shared and had low generation probability. For each public chain, a later analysis derived a clonal expansion index from normalized ranks of inferred template counts within each repertoire. In a later analysis, generation probabilities were computed with a VDJ recombination model fitted to out-of-frame rearrangements, and the resulting probabilities were checked against IGoR. Hypergeometric tests were used in a later analysis to score TCR-TCR, TCR-HLA and TCR-CMV co-occurrence, with a repertoire-size bias correction applied to the TCR pairs. False discovery rates were estimated in a later analysis by permuting HLA or CMV assignments 20 times. In a later analysis, co-occurring TCRs were grouped using DBSCAN, and TCRdist sequence similarity was added for clustering within HLA-allele-positive subsets. Co-occurrence clustering excluded repertoires with fewer than 30,000 or more than 120,000 public chains, plus five with anomalous nucleotide sharing. TCRdb retrieved this table from immuneACCESS and kept in-frame rearrangements only. Not all clones are present; in checked studies, unresolved V genes account for under half, and no reason is known for the remainder. V and J calls and clone size are given by that table; D and trimming were obtained from the DNA. Recorded for this sample are 100,000 or so clones; over 60% of them occurred a single time. The leading ten clones occupy about 4.6% of the sample.

This sequence was found in a woman aged 40 to 49 in good health and CMV-seropositive. Sample: PBMCs. The V and J genes are TRBV27 and TRBJ1-1; TRBD1 lines up with 8 middle nucleotides. CDR3 region: CASSLSRGREAFF. The nucleotide sequence reads TGTGCCAGCAGTTTAAGCAGGGGGCGTGAAGCTTTCTTT.